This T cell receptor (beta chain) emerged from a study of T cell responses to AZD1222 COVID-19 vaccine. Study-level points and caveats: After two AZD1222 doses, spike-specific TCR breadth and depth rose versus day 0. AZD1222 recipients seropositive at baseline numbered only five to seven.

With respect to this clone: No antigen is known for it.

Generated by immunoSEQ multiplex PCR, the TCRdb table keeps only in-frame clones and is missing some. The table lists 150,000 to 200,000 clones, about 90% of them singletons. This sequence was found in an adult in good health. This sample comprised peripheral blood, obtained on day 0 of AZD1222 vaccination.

Written as DNA, the CDR3 is TGTGCCTGGAATCCGGACGGGTACGAGCAGTACTTC. Translated, it gives CAWNPDGYEQYF. The chain is built from TRBV30 and TRBJ2-7, with D unclear. The CDR3 runs 12 residues. V lost 4 bases, J lost 4 bases, and 11 bases lay in between. Germline V gene lookup returns CDR1 GTSNPN and CDR2 SVGIG (reference sequence).